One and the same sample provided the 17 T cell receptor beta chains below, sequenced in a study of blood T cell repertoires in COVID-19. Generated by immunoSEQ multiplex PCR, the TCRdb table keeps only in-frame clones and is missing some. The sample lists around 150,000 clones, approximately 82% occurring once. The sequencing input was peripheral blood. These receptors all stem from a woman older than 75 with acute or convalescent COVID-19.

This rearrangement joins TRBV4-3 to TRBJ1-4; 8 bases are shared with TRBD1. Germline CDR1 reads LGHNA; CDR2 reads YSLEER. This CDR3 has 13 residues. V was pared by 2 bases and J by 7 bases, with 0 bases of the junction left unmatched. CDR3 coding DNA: TGCGCCAGCAGCCAACAGGGGGCTGAAAAACTGTTTTTT. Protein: CASSQQGAEKLFF.

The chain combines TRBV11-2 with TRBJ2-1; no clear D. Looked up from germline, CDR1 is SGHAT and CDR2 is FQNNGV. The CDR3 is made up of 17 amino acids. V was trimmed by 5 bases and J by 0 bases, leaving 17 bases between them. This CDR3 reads CASSPVLFSSSYNEQFF. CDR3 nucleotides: TGTGCCAGCAGCCCGGTCCTGTTCTCAAGCTCCTACAATGAGCAGTTCTTC.

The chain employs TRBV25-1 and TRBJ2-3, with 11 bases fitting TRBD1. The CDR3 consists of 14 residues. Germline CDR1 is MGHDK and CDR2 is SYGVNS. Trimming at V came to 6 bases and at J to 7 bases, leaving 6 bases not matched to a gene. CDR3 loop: CASSPGQGVYTQYF. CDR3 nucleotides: TGTGCCAGCAGCCCGGGACAGGGGGTATATACGCAGTATTTT.

CDR3 nucleotides: TGTGCCAGTAGTACCCCCAGACTAGCGGGAGGTCCGGGCGGGGAGCTGTTTTTT. This encodes CASSTPRLAGGPGGELFF. The chain uses TRBV19 and TRBJ2-2, with TRBD2 matching over 13 bases. The CDR3 runs to 18 residues. The trim removed 4 bases at V and 7 bases at J, leaving 12 bases unmatched. Germline V CDR1 and CDR2: LNHDA, SQIVND (reference sequence).

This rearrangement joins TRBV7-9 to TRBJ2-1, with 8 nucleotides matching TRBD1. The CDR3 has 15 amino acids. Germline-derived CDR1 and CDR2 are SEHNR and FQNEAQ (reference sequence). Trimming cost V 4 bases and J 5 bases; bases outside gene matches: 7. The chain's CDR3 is CASSSPGGQDNEQFF. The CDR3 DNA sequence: TGTGCCAGCAGCTCCCCAGGGGGCCAGGACAATGAGCAGTTCTTC.

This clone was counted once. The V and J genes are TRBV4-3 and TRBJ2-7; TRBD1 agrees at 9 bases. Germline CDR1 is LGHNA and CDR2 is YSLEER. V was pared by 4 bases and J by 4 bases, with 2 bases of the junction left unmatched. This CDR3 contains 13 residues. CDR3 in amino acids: CASSLDRGYEQYF. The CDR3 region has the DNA TGCGCCAGCAGCCTGGACAGGGGATACGAGCAGTACTTC.

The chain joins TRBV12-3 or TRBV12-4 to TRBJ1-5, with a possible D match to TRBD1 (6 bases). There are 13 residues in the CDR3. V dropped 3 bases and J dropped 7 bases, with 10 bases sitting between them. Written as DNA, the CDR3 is TGTGCCAGCAGTTTCAGGGGCGAACAGCCCCAGCATTTT. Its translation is CASSFRGEQPQHF.

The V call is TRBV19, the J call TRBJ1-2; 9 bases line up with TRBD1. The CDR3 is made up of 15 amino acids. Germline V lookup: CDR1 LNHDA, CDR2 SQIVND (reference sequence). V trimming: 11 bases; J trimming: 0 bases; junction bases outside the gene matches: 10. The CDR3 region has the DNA TGTGCCGGGGGACAGGGCGGGCGAGCTAACTATGGCTACACCTTC. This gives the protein CAGGQGGRANYGYTF.

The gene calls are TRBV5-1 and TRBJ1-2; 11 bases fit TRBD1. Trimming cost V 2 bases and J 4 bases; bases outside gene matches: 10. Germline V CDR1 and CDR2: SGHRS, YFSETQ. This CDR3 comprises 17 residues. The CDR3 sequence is CASSLDGQGALGYGYTF. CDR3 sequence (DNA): TGCGCCAGCAGCTTAGACGGACAGGGGGCGTTAGGCTATGGCTACACCTTC.

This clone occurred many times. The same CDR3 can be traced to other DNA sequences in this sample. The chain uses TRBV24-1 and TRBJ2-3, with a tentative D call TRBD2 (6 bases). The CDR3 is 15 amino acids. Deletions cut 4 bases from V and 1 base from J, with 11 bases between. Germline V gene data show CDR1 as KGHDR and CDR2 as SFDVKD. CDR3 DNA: TGTGCCACCAGTGAACCGGGACTGGGCACAGATACGCAGTATTTT. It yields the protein CATSEPGLGTDTQYF.

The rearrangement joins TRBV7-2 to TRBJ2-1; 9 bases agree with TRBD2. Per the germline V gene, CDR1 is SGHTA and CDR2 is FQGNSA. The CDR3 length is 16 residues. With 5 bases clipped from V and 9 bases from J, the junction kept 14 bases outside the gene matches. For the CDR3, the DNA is TGTGCCAGCAGCGTAGAAGGGACTAGCCTCGGGGGTGAGCAGTTCTTC. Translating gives CASSVEGTSLGGEQFF.

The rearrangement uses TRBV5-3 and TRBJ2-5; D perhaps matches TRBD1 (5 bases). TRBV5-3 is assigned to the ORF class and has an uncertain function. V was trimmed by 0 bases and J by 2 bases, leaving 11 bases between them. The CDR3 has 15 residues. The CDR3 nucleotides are TGTGCCAGAAGCTTGGAGAGCAGGGAACAAGAGACCCAGTACTTC. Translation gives CARSLESREQETQYF.

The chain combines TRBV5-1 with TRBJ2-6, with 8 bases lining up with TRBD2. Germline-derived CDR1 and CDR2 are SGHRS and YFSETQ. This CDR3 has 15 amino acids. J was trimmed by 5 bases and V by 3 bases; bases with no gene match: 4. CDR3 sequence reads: CASSSGLAWANVLTF. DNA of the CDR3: TGCGCCAGCAGCTCCGGACTAGCCTGGGCCAACGTCCTGACTTTC.

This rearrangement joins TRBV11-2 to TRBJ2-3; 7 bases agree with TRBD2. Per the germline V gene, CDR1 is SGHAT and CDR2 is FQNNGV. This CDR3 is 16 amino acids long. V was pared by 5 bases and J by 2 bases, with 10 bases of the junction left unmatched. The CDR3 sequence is CASSTKTSPDTDTQYF. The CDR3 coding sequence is TGTGCCAGCAGCACCAAGACTAGCCCGGACACAGATACGCAGTATTTT.

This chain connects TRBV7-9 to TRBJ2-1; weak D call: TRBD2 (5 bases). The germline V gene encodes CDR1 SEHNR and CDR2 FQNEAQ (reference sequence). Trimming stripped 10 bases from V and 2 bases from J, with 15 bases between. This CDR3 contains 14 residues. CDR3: CATRPGGTYNEQFF. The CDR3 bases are TGTGCCACCCGACCCGGAGGCACCTACAATGAGCAGTTCTTC.

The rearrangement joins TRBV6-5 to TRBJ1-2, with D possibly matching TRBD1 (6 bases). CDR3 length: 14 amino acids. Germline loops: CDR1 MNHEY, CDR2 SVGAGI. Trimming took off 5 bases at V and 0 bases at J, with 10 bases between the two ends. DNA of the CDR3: TGTGCCAGCAGTAAGACAGGTTCTAACTATGGCTACACCTTC. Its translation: CASSKTGSNYGYTF.

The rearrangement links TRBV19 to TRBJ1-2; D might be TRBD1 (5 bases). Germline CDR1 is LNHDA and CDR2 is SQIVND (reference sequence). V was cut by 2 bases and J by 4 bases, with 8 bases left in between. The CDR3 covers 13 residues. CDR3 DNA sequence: TGTGCCAGTAGTATACTGGGGGGCTATGGCTACACCTTC. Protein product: CASSILGGYGYTF.